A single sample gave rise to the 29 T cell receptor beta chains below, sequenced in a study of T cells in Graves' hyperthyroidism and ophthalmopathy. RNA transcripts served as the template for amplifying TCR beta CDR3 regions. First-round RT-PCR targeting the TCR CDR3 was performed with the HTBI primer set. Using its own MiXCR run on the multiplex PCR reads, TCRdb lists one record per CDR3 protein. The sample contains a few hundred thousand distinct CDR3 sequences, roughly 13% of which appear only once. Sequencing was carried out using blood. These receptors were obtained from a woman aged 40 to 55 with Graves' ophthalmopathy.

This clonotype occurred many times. CDR3 sequence reads: CASVDSGNQPQHF. The CDR3 DNA sequence: TGTGCCAGCGTAGACTCGGGGAATCAGCCCCAGCATTTT. The genes are TRBV2 and TRBJ1-5; no definite D call. The CDR3 extends over 13 amino acids. V was clipped by 8 bases and J by 4 bases, with 12 bases between them. Germline V gene data show CDR1 as SNHLY and CDR2 as FYNNEI.

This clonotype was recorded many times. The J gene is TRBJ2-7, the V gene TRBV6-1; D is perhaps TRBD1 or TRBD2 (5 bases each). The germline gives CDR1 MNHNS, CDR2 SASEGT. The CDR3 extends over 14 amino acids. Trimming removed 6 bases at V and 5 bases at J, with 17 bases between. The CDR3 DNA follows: TGTGCCAGCAGGAGGTCGGGGCAGGGCAACGAGCAGTACTTC. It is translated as CASRRSGQGNEQYF.

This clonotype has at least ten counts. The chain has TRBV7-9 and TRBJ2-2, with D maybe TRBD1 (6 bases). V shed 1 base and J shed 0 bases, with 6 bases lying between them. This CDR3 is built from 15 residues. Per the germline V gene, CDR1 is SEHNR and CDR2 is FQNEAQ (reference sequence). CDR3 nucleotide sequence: TGTGCCAGCAGCTTAGACAGGGCGAACACCGGGGAGCTGTTTTTT. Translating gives CASSLDRANTGELFF.

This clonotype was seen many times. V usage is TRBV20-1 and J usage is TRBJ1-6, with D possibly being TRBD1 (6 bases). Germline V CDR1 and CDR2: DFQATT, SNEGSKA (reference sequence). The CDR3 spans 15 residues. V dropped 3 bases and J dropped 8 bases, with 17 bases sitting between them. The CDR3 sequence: CSARRDIRPDSPLHF. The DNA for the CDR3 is TGCAGTGCTAGGAGGGACATCCGCCCGGATTCACCCCTCCACTTT.

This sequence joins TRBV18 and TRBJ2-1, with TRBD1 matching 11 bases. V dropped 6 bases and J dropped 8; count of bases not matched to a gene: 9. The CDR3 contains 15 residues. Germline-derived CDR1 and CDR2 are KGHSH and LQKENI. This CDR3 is CASSRGQGAIYEQFF. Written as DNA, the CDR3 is TGTGCCAGCTCCCGAGGACAGGGGGCAATTTATGAGCAGTTCTTC.

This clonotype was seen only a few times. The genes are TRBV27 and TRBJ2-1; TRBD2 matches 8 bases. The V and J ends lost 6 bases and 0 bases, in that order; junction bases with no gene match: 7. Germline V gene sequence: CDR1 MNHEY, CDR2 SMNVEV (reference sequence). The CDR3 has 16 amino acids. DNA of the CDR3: TGTGCCAGCAGATCAAGCGGGGGACTCTCCTACAATGAGCAGTTCTTC. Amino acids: CASRSSGGLSYNEQFF.

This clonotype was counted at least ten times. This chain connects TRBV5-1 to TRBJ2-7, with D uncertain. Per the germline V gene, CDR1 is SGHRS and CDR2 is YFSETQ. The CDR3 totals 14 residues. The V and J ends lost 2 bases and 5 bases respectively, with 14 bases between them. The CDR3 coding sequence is TGCGCCAGCAGCTTTCCCGGAAACCCCAACGAGCAGTACTTC. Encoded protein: CASSFPGNPNEQYF.

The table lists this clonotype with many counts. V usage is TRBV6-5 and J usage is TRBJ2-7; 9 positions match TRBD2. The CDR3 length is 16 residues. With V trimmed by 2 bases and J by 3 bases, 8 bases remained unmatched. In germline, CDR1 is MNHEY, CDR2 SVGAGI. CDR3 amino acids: CASSYGVSGGYYEQYF. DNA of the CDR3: TGTGCCAGCAGTTACGGGGTTAGCGGGGGATACTACGAGCAGTACTTC.

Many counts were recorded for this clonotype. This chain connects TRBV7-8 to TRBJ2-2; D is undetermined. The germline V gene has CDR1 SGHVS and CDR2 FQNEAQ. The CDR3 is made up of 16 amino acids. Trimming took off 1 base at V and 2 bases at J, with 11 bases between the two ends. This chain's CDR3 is CASSLEALPNTGELFF. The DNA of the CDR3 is TGTGCCAGCAGCTTAGAGGCACTACCTAACACCGGGGAGCTGTTTTTT. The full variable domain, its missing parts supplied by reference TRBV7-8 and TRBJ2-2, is GAGVSQSPRYKVAKRGQDVALRCDPISGHVSLFWYQQALGQGPEFLTYFQNEAQLDKSGLPSDRFFAERPEGSVSTLKIQRTQQEDSAVYLCASSLEALPNTGELFFGEGSRLTVL.

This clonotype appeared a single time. The CDR3 loop is CASSPGLVGHLGEQFF. The CDR3 DNA is TGTGCCAGCAGCCCCGGACTAGTTGGCCACCTTGGTGAGCAGTTCTTC. The rearrangement links TRBV14 to TRBJ2-1, with 7 bases matching TRBD2. CDR3 length: 16 residues. After removal of 4 bases from V and 9 bases from J, the junction contained 15 bases not matched to a gene. From germline, CDR1 is SGHDN and CDR2 FVKESK.

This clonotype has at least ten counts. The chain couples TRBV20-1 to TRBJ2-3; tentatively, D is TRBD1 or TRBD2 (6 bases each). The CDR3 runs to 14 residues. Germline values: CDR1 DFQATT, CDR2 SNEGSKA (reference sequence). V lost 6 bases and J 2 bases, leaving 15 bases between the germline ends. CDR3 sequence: CSAVSGGHTDTQYF. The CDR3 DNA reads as TGCAGTGCCGTCTCCGGGGGCCACACAGATACGCAGTATTTT.

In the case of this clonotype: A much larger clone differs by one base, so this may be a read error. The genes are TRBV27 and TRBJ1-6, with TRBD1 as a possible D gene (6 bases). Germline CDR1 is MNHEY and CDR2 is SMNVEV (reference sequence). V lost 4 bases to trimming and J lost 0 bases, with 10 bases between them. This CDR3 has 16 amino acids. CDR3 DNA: TGTGCCAGCAGTTCACTCAGGGGCTCCTATAATTCACCCCTCCACTTT. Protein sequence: CASSSLRGSYNSPLHF.

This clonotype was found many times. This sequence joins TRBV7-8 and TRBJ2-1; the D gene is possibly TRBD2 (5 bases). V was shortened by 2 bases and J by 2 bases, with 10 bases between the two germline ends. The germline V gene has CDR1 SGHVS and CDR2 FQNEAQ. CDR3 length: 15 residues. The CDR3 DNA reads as TGTGCCAGCAGCTTACGGGAAATGACCTACAATGAGCAGTTCTTC. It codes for CASSLREMTYNEQFF.

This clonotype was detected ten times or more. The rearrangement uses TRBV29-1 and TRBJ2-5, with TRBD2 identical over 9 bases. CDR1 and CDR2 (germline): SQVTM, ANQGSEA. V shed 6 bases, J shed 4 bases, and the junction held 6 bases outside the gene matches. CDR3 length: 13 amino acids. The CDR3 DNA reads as TGCAGCGTCGGACTAGCGTATGGAGAGACCCAGTACTTC. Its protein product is CSVGLAYGETQYF.

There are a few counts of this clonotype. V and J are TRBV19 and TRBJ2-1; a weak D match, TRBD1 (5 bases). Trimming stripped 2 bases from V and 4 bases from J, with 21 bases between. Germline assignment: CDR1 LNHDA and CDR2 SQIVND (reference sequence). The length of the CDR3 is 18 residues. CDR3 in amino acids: CASSIKGVRRERYNEQFF. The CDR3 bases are TGTGCCAGTAGTATAAAAGGGGTTCGGCGCGAGAGGTACAATGAGCAGTTCTTC.

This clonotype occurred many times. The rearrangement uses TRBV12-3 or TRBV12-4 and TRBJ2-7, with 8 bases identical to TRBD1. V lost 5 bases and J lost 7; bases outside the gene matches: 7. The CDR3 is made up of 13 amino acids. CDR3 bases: TGTGCCAGCAGTCTGACAGGGGCGGGAGAGCAGTACTTC. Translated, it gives CASSLTGAGEQYF.

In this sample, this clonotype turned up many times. The CDR3 reads CASSVQNTQYF. CDR3 DNA: TGTGCCAGCAGTGTACAAAATACGCAGTATTTT. The rearrangement joins TRBV6-5 to TRBJ2-3; unclear D gene. The CDR3 has 11 amino acids. Germline lookup yields CDR1 MNHEY and CDR2 SVGAGI. V was clipped by 5 bases and J by 7 bases, with 7 bases between them.

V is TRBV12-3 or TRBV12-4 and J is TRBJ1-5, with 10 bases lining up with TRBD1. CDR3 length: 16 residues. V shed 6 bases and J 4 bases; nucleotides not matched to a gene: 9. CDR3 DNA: TGTGCCAGCAGCAACCAACCGGGACAGGGGAATCAGCCCCAGCATTTT. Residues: CASSNQPGQGNQPQHF.

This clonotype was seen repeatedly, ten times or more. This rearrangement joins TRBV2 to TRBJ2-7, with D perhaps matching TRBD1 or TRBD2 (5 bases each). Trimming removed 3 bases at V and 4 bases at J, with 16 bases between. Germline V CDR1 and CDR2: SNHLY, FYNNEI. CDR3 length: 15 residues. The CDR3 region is CASSEKISWGYEQYF. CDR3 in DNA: TGTGCCAGCAGTGAGAAAATAAGTTGGGGGTACGAGCAGTACTTC. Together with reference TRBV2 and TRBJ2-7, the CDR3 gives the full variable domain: EPEVTQTPSHQVTQMGQEVILRCVPISNHLYFYWYRQILGQKVEFLVSFYNNEISEKSEIFDDQFSVERPDGSNFTLKIRSTKLEDSAMYFCASSEKISWGYEQYFGPGTRLTVT.

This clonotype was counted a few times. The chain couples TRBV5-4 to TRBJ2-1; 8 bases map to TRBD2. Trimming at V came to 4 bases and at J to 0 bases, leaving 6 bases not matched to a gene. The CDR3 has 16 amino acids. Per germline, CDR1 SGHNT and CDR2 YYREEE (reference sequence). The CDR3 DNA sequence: TGTGCCAGCAGCCCGCGGGGGGATAGCTCCTACAATGAGCAGTTCTTC. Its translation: CASSPRGDSSYNEQFF.

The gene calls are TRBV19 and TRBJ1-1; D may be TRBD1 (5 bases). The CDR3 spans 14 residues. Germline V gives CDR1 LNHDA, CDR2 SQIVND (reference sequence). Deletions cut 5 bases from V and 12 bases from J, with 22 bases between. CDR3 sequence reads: CASSLNRGAGESFF. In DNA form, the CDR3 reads TGTGCCAGTAGTTTGAACAGAGGGGCAGGCGAATCTTTCTTT.

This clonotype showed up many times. The CDR3: CASNGGALSQPQHF. CDR3 nucleotides: TGTGCCAGCAACGGGGGGGCGCTTAGTCAGCCCCAGCATTTT. This sequence joins TRBV7-9 and TRBJ1-5; maybe TRBD1 (6 bases). This CDR3 has 14 residues. V lost 7 bases and J 6 bases, leaving 16 bases between the germline ends. Germline V gene lookup returns CDR1 SEHNR and CDR2 FQNEAQ (reference sequence). The variable domain in full, completed from reference TRBV7-9 and TRBJ1-5, reads DTGVSQNPRHKITKRGQNVTFRCDPISEHNRLYWYRQTLGQGPEFLTYFQNEAQLEKSRLLSDRFSAERPKGSFSTLEIQRTEQGDSAMYLCASNGGALSQPQHFGDGTRLSIL.

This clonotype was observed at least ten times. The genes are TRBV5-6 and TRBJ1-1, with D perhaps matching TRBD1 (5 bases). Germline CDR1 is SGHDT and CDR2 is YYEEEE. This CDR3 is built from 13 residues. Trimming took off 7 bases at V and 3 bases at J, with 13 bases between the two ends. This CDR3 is CASLSQGYTEAFF. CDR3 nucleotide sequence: TGTGCCAGCCTCTCCCAGGGATACACTGAAGCTTTCTTT.

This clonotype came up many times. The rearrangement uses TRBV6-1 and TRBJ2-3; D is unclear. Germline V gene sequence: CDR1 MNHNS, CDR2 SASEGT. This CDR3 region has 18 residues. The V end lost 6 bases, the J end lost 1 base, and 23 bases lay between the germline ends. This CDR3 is CASSPNNPSVFRTDTQYF. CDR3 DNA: TGTGCCAGCAGCCCGAACAACCCCTCGGTTTTTCGCACAGATACGCAGTATTTT.

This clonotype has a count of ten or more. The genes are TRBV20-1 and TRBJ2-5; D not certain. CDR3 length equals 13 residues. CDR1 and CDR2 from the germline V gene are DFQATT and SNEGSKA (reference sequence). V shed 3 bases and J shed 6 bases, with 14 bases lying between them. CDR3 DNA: TGCAGTGCTAGGTCGAGACTGGAGAAGACCCAGTACTTC. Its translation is CSARSRLEKTQYF.

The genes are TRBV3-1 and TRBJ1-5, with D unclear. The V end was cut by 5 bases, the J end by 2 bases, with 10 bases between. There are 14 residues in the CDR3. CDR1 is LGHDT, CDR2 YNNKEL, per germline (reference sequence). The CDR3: CASSEGSGNQPQHF. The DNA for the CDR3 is TGTGCCAGCAGCGAAGGATCGGGCAATCAGCCCCAGCATTTT.

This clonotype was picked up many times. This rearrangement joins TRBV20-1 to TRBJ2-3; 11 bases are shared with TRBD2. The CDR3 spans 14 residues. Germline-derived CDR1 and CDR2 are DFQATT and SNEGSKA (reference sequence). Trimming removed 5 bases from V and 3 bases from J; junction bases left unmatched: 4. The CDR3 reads CSALAGGPTDTQYF. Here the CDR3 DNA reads TGCAGTGCTTTAGCGGGGGGGCCGACAGATACGCAGTATTTT.

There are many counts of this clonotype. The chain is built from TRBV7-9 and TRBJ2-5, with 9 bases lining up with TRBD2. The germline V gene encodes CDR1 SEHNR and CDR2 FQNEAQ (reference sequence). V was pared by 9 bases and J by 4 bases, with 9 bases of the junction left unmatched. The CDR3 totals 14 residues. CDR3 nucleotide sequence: TGTGCCAGTAGCGGGAGAGGGTTGGGAGAGACCCAGTACTTC. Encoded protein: CASSGRGLGETQYF.

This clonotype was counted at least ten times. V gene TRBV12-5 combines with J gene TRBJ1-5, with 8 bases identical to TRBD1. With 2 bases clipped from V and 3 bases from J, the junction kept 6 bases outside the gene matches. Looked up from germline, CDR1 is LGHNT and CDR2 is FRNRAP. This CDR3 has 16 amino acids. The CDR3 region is CASGLQVGQVNQPQHF. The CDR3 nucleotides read TGTGCTAGTGGTTTGCAAGTGGGACAGGTCAATCAGCCCCAGCATTTT.